The subject of this entry is one TCR beta chain. The antigen is undetermined. This record comes from a study of cytomegalovirus exposure and HLA in healthy donors. For the study at large: Unique TCR beta sequences numbering about 100 million came from about 180 million T cells in an earlier analysis. There were approximately 400 genotyped donors. Of these, about 81% fell in the genetic ancestry cluster associated with self-reported Caucasian donors.

Findings and limits, study-wide: Diagnosis of cytomegalovirus status made by the classifier reportedly showed high specificity and sensitivity. Prior analysis indicated that the majority of TCR beta V segments exhibited productivity approximately 87% or approximately 30% of the time.

In the PCR, 60 Vbeta and 13 Jbeta primers were used. The assay was immunoSEQ multiplex PCR, and TCRdb's table has in-frame clones only and misses some. This table holds about 140,000 clones, almost 85% found once. V was cut by 0 bases and J by 3 bases, with 12 bases left in between. Germline CDR1 SGHRS, CDR2 YFSETQ. This CDR3 is 15 amino acids long. The receptor was isolated from a young man in good health and CMV-seropositive. The chain has TRBV5-1 and TRBJ1-2; possible D gene TRBD1, 5 bases. The source material was PBMCs. CDR3 DNA sequence: TGCGCCAGCAGCTTGGCGGGAGGGGTCGACTATGGCTACACCTTC. It is translated as CASSLAGGVDYGYTF.